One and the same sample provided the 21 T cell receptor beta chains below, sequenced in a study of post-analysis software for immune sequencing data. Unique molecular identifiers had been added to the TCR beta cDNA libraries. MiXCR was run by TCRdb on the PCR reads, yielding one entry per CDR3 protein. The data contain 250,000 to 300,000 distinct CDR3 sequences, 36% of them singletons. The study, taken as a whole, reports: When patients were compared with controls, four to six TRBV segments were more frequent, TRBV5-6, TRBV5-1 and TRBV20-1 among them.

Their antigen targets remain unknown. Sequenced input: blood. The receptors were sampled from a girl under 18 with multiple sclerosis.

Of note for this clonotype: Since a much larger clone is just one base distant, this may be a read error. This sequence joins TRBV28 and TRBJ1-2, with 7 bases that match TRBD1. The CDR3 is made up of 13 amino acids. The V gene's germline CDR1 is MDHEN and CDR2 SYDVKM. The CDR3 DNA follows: TGTGCCAGCAGTTGGGGACAGAACTATGGCTGCACCTTC. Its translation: CASSWGQNYGCTF.

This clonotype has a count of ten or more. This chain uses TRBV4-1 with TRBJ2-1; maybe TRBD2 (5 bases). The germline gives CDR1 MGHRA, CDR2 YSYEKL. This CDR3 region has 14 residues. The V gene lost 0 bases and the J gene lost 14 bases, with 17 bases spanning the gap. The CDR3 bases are TGCGCCAGCAGCCAAGATTTCGGGATTCTGGGAAAGTTCTTC. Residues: CASSQDFGILGKFF.

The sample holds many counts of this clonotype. For the CDR3, the DNA is TGTGCCAGCAGGTCAACAGGTTTCGAGACCCAGTACTTC. Translating gives CASRSTGFETQYF. This chain links TRBV6-1 with TRBJ2-5, with D perhaps matching TRBD1 (5 bases). The length of the CDR3 is 13 residues. V was pared by 6 bases and J by 5 bases, with 13 bases between. CDR1 is MNHNS, CDR2 SASEGT, per germline.

The CDR3 DNA is TGTGCCAGCAGTCTCTCATTAATTAGCGCGAATGAGCAGTTCTTC. As protein: CASSLSLISANEQFF. The genes are TRBV12-3 or TRBV12-4 and TRBJ2-1; D might be TRBD2 (5 bases). Trimming shortened V by 5 bases and J by 7 bases, and 18 bases separated the two germline ends. CDR3 length equals 15 residues.

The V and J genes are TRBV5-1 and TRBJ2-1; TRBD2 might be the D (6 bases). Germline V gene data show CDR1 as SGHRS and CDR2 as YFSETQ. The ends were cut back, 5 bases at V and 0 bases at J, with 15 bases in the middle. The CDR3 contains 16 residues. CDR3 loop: CASRERLVASYNEQFF. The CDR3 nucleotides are TGCGCCAGCAGGGAGCGACTAGTGGCCTCCTACAATGAGCAGTTCTTC.

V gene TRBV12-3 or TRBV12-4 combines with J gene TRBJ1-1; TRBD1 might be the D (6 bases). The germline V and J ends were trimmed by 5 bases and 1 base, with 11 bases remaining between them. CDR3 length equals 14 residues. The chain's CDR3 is CASSMGHENTEAFF. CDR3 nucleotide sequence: TGTGCCAGCAGTATGGGACACGAGAACACTGAAGCTTTCTTT.

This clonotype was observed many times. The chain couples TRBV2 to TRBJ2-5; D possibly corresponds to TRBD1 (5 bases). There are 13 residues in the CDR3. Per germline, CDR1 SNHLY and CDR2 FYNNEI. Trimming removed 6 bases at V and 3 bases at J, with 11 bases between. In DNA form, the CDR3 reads TGTGCCAGCAGCGGCGGCAGGGAAGAGACCCAGTACTTC. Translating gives CASSGGREETQYF.

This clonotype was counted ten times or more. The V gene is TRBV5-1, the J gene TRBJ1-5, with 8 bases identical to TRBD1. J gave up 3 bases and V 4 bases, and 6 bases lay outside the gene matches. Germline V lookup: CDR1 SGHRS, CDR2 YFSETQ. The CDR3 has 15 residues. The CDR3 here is CASSPMGQDNQPQHF. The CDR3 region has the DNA TGCGCCAGCAGCCCGATGGGACAGGACAATCAGCCCCAGCATTTT.

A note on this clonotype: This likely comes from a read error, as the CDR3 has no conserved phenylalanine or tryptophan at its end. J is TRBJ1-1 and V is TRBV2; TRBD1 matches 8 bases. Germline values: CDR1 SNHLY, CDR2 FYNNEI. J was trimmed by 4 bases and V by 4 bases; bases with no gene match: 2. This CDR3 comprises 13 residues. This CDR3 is CASSVQGATEAFV. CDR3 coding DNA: TGTGCCAGCAGTGTCCAGGGGGCCACTGAAGCTTTCGTT.

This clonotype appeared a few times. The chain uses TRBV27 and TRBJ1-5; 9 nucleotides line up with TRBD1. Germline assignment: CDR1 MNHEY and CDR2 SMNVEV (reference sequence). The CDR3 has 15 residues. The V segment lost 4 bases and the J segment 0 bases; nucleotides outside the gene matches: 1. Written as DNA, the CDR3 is TGTGCCAGCAGTTGGACAGGGGTTAGCAATCAGCCCCAGCATTTT. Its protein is CASSWTGVSNQPQHF.

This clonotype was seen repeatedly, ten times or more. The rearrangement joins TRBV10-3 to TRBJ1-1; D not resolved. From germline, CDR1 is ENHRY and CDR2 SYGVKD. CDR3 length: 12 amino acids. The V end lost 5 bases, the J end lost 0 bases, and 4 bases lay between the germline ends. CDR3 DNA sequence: TGTGCCATCAGTACCTTGAACACTGAAGCTTTCTTT. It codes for CAISTLNTEAFF.

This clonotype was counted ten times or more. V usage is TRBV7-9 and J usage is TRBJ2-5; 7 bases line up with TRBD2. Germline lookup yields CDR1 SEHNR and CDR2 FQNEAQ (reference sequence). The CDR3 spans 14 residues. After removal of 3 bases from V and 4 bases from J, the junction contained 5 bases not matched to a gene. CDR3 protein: CASSFPSGVETQYF. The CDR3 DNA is TGTGCCAGCAGCTTTCCCAGCGGGGTAGAGACCCAGTACTTC.

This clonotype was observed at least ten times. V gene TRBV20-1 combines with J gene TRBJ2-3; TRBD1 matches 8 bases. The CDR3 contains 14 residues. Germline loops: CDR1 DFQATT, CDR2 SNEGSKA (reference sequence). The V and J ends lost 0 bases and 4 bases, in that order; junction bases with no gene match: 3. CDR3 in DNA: TGCAGTGCTAGAGAGGACAGGGTTCCAGATACGCAGTATTTT. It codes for CSAREDRVPDTQYF.

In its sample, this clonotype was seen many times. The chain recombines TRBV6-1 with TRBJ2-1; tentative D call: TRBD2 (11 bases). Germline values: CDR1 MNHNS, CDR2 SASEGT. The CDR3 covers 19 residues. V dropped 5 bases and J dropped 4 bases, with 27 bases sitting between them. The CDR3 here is CASSPRDRGLAGGYNEQFF. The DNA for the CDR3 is TGTGCCAGCAGTCCCCGGGACAGGGGATTAGCGGGGGGGTACAATGAGCAGTTCTTC.

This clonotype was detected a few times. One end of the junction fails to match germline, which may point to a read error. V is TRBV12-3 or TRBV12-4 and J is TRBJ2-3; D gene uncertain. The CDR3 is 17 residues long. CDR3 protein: CTSSSSGFRFPTDTQYF. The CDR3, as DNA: TGTACCAGCAGTAGTTCAGGATTCCGGTTCCCCACAGATACGCAGTATTTT.

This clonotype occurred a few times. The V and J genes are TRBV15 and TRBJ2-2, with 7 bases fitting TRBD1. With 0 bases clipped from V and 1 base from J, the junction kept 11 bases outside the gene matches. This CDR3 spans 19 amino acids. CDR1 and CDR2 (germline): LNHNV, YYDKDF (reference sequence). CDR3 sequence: CATSRETALRDRNTGELFF. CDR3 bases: TGTGCCACCAGCAGAGAAACCGCCCTTCGGGACAGGAACACCGGGGAGCTGTTTTTT.

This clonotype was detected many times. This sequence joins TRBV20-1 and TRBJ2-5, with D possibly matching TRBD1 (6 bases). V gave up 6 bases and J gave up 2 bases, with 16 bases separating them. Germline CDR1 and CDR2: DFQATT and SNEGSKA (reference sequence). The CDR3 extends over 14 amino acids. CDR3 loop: CSAGLDRTQETQYF. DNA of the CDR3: TGCAGTGCAGGCCTTGACAGGACTCAAGAGACCCAGTACTTC.

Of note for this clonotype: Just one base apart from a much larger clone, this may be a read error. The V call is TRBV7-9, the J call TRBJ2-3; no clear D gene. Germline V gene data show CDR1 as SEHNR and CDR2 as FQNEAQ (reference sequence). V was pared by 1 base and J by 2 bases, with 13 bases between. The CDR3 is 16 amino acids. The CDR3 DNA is TGTGCCAGCAGCTTAGGTTCTGGGAAGCCCACAGATACGCAGTATTTT. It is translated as CASSLGSGKPTDTQYF.

The CDR3 sequence: CSVEKGFRHGYTF. CDR3 sequence (DNA): TGCAGCGTTGAGAAAGGGTTCCGGCATGGCTACACCTTC. This chain connects TRBV29-1 to TRBJ1-2; D uncertain. The V gene's germline CDR1 is SQVTM and CDR2 ANQGSEA. CDR3 length: 13 residues. V gave up 3 bases and J gave up 6 bases, with 14 bases separating them.

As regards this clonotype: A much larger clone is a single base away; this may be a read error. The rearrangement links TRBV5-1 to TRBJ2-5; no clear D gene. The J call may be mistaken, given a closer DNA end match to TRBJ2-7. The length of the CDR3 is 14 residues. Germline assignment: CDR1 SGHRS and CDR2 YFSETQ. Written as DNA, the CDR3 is TGCACCAGCAGCCCCAAGAAAGAAGAGGACGAGCAGTACTTC. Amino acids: CTSSPKKEEDEQYF.

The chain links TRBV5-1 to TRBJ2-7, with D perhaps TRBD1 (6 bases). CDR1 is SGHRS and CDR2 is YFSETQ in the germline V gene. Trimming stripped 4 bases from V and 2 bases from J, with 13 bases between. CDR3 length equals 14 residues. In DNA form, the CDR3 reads TGCGCCAGCAGCCTCAGGGGTCCTACCTACGAGCAGTACTTC. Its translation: CASSLRGPTYEQYF.